These T cell receptor beta chains were read from a single sample in a study of neurological immune-mediated disorders. TCRdb re-derived calls from the 5' RACE reads in MiXCR, one entry per CDR3 protein. The sample lists 25,000 to 35,000 distinct CDR3 sequences, 10% to 15% occurring once. Input material: CD4+ T cells from blood. The receptors come from a female donor with HTLV-1-associated myelopathy (HAM/TSP). The CDR3 runs from the conserved cysteine through the conserved F or W. A D gene is named only where the DNA matches it firmly. The listing skips clone size in some rows; elsewhere it reads once, few, many or a size class.

clone_size: many; d_call: TRBD2; v_call: TRBV7-3; j_call: TRBJ2-3; cdr3_nt: TGTGCCAGCAAACTAACTAGCGGGACAGATACGCAGTATTTT; cdr3_aa: CASKLTSGTDTQYF
clone_size: many; d_call: .; v_call: TRBV20-1; j_call: TRBJ2-7; cdr3_nt: TGCAGTGCTAGACCCGGGACCAATTCCTACGAGCAGTACTTC; cdr3_aa: CSARPGTNSYEQYF
clone_size: many; d_call: .; v_call: TRBV28; j_call: TRBJ2-1; cdr3_nt: TGTGCCAGCAGCTTACTCGACAATGAGCAGTTCTTC; cdr3_aa: CASSLLDNEQFF
clone_size: many; d_call: TRBD2; v_call: TRBV2; j_call: TRBJ2-5; cdr3_nt: TGTGCCAGCAGTGTGACTAGCGGGAGACAAGAGACCCAGTACTTC; cdr3_aa: CASSVTSGRQETQYF
clone_size: few; d_call: TRBD2; v_call: TRBV5-4; j_call: TRBJ2-3; cdr3_nt: TGTGCCAGCAGCCCACCTTTAGCGGGATTGGCGGCTACGCAGTATTTT; cdr3_aa: CASSPPLAGLAATQYF
clone_size: medium-sized; d_call: .; v_call: TRBV7-8; j_call: TRBJ1-1; cdr3_nt: TGTGCCAGCAGCCTACAGGGTGGAGGCACTGAAGCTTTCTTT; cdr3_aa: CASSLQGGGTEAFF
clone_size: many; d_call: TRBD1; v_call: TRBV2; j_call: TRBJ1-1; cdr3_nt: TGTGCCAGCAGTTATGACAGGGAGGTTGAAGCTTTCTTT; cdr3_aa: CASSYDREVEAFF
clone_size: many; d_call: .; v_call: TRBV25-1; j_call: TRBJ1-5; cdr3_nt: TGTGCCAGCTCACGTTGGCCCAGGGATGATAGCAATCAGCCCCAGCATTTT; cdr3_aa: CASSRWPRDDSNQPQHF
clone_size: many; d_call: .; v_call: TRBV6-6; j_call: TRBJ1-4; cdr3_nt: TGTGCCAGCAGTTACGAGCCCGGGTTTAGGGAAAAACTGTTTTTT; cdr3_aa: CASSYEPGFREKLFF
clone_size: many; d_call: .; v_call: TRBV27; j_call: TRBJ1-4; cdr3_nt: TGTGCCAGCAGCGGGCCGGACAAAGAAAAACTGTTTTTT; cdr3_aa: CASSGPDKEKLFF
clone_size: many; d_call: .; v_call: TRBV4-1; j_call: TRBJ2-5; cdr3_nt: TGCGCCAGCAGCCAAGTCCCACGGGGGCAAGAGACCCAGTACTTC; cdr3_aa: CASSQVPRGQETQYF
clone_size: many; d_call: TRBD2; v_call: TRBV30; j_call: TRBJ2-1; cdr3_nt: TGTGCCTGGAGTCGATGGCGGGAGTCCTCCTACAATGAGCAGTTCTTC; cdr3_aa: CAWSRWRESSYNEQFF
clone_size: .; d_call: .; v_call: TRBV7-2; j_call: TRBJ2-3; cdr3_nt: .; cdr3_aa: CASSFYICSARDQGRGTDTQYF
clone_size: many; d_call: TRBD2; v_call: TRBV23-1; j_call: TRBJ2-7; cdr3_nt: TGCGCCAGCAGTCCCCCGACCCGGGAGGGGGTCCAGCAGTACTTC; cdr3_aa: CASSPPTREGVQQYF
clone_size: many; d_call: TRBD1; v_call: TRBV15; j_call: TRBJ2-2; cdr3_nt: TGTGCCACCAGCAACAGGAGGACAGGGGACAACACCGGGGAGCTGTTTTTT; cdr3_aa: CATSNRRTGDNTGELFF
clone_size: many; d_call: .; v_call: TRBV5-6; j_call: TRBJ2-7; cdr3_nt: TGTGCCAGCAGCTTCGACCACGAGCAGTACTTC; cdr3_aa: CASSFDHEQYF
clone_size: medium-sized; d_call: TRBD1; v_call: TRBV2; j_call: TRBJ2-2; cdr3_nt: TGTGCCAGCAGGCTGCGGACAGGGGGCAACACCGGGAAGCTGTTTTTT; cdr3_aa: CASRLRTGGNTGKLFF
clone_size: many; d_call: .; v_call: TRBV28; j_call: TRBJ2-5; cdr3_nt: TGTGCCAGCAGTTTGCCGGGGAAAGAGACCCAGTACTTC; cdr3_aa: CASSLPGKETQYF
clone_size: many; d_call: .; v_call: TRBV5-1; j_call: TRBJ2-1; cdr3_nt: TGCGCCAGCAGCTTGGGTACTTGGGGGAAGAATGAGCAGTTCTTC; cdr3_aa: CASSLGTWGKNEQFF
clone_size: .; d_call: .; v_call: TRBV6-5; j_call: TRBJ2-1; cdr3_nt: TGTGCCAGCAGGAAACTAGCTCAGACAGATACGCAGTTCTTC; cdr3_aa: CASRKLAQTDTQFF
clone_size: many; d_call: .; v_call: TRBV5-1; j_call: TRBJ1-2; cdr3_nt: TGCGCCAGCAGCTTGGCCGCGGGCCCCATGGATGCGACCTTC; cdr3_aa: CASSLAAGPMDATF
clone_size: .; d_call: .; v_call: TRBV10-3; j_call: TRBJ2-3; cdr3_nt: TGTGCCATCAGCGATAATACGGGACCCGGGGACACAGATACGCAGTATTTT; cdr3_aa: CAISDNTGPGDTDTQYF
clone_size: medium-sized; d_call: .; v_call: TRBV7-2; j_call: TRBJ2-5; cdr3_nt: TGTGCCAGCAGCCTGACCCGGGCGGAGACCCAGTACTTC; cdr3_aa: CASSLTRAETQYF
clone_size: many; d_call: .; v_call: TRBV11-2; j_call: TRBJ2-7; cdr3_nt: TGTGCCAGCAGTTTTACCCTGTACGAGCAGTACTTC; cdr3_aa: CASSFTLYEQYF
clone_size: many; d_call: .; v_call: TRBV11-3; j_call: TRBJ2-2; cdr3_nt: TGTGCCAGCAGCTTAGATCCGTCAGGGACGAACACCGGGGAGCTGTTTTTT; cdr3_aa: CASSLDPSGTNTGELFF
clone_size: many; d_call: .; v_call: TRBV12-3/TRBV12-4; j_call: TRBJ1-1; cdr3_nt: TGTGCCAGCAGTACCGGGGGATACACTGAAGCTTTCTTT; cdr3_aa: CASSTGGYTEAFF
clone_size: many; d_call: .; v_call: TRBV29-1; j_call: TRBJ2-1; cdr3_nt: TGCAGCGCTAAGGGGGACCAGAGCTCCTACAATGAGCAGTTCTTC; cdr3_aa: CSAKGDQSSYNEQFF
clone_size: many; d_call: TRBD1; v_call: TRBV18; j_call: TRBJ2-1; cdr3_nt: TGTGCCAGCTCATCACCGGGACAGAACTACAATGAGCAGTTCTTC; cdr3_aa: CASSSPGQNYNEQFF
clone_size: many; d_call: TRBD2; v_call: TRBV6-1; j_call: TRBJ2-7; cdr3_nt: TGTGCCAGCAGTGAAGGGAGGACTAGCGTTTCCTACGAGCAGTACTTC; cdr3_aa: CASSEGRTSVSYEQYF
clone_size: many; d_call: .; v_call: TRBV4-2; j_call: TRBJ2-7; cdr3_nt: TGTGCCAGCAGCCCAAGACGGGGGAGCACCGAGCAGTACTTC; cdr3_aa: CASSPRRGSTEQYF
clone_size: many; d_call: TRBD1; v_call: TRBV5-1; j_call: TRBJ1-2; cdr3_nt: TGCGCCAGCAGCTTGGTTACAGGGGGCGAGAATGGCTACACCTTC; cdr3_aa: CASSLVTGGENGYTF
clone_size: many; d_call: .; v_call: TRBV2; j_call: TRBJ1-2; cdr3_nt: TGTGCCAGCAGTCCGGACGGCTATGGCTACACCTTC; cdr3_aa: CASSPDGYGYTF
clone_size: many; d_call: .; v_call: TRBV5-1; j_call: TRBJ2-4; cdr3_nt: TGCGCCAGCAGCTCGACAGGTGGAAACATTCAGTACTTC; cdr3_aa: CASSSTGGNIQYF
clone_size: .; d_call: .; v_call: TRBV2; j_call: TRBJ2-7; cdr3_nt: TGTGCCAGCAGAAGACCCGCCACCTACGAGCAGTACTTC; cdr3_aa: CASRRPATYEQYF
clone_size: many; d_call: TRBD2; v_call: TRBV24-1; j_call: TRBJ2-1; cdr3_nt: TGTGCCACCAGTGATTTGCCCACTAGCGGGATCTACAATGAGCAGTTCTTC; cdr3_aa: CATSDLPTSGIYNEQFF
clone_size: many; d_call: .; v_call: TRBV6-6; j_call: TRBJ2-3; cdr3_nt: TGTGCCACGTCTCGCTCCATAAGGATAGATACGCAGTATTTT; cdr3_aa: CATSRSIRIDTQYF
clone_size: many; d_call: TRBD1; v_call: TRBV29-1; j_call: TRBJ2-7; cdr3_nt: TGCAGCGTGGGACAGGCTATCTACGAGCAGTACTTC; cdr3_aa: CSVGQAIYEQYF
clone_size: many; d_call: TRBD1; v_call: TRBV6-5; j_call: TRBJ1-6; cdr3_nt: TGTGCCAGGGATGGACAGGGAGGGGGGGCACCCCTCCACTTT; cdr3_aa: CARDGQGGGAPLHF
clone_size: many; d_call: TRBD2; v_call: TRBV7-9; j_call: TRBJ2-3; cdr3_nt: TGTGCCAGCAGCTTAGGAAGAACCGTAGCGGGATCTAGCACAGATACGCAGTATTTT; cdr3_aa: CASSLGRTVAGSSTDTQYF
clone_size: .; d_call: .; v_call: TRBV6-1; j_call: TRBJ2-7; cdr3_nt: TGTGCCAGCAGTGAATCGGTAGGCTACGAGCAGTACTTC; cdr3_aa: CASSESVGYEQYF
clone_size: many; d_call: TRBD2; v_call: TRBV28; j_call: TRBJ2-2; cdr3_nt: TGTGCCAGTGAGACTAGCGGGGGGTCTTACACCGGGGAGCTGTTTTTT; cdr3_aa: CASETSGGSYTGELFF
clone_size: many; d_call: .; v_call: TRBV3-1; j_call: TRBJ2-5; cdr3_nt: TGTGCCAGCAGCCTCTGGGACACATCAAGCTGGACCCAGTACTTC; cdr3_aa: CASSLWDTSSWTQYF
clone_size: .; d_call: TRBD2; v_call: TRBV20-1; j_call: TRBJ2-1; cdr3_nt: TGCAGCGCGGGGGAGGCCAACTACAATGAGAAGTTCTTC; cdr3_aa: CSAGEANYNEKFF
clone_size: many; d_call: TRBD1; v_call: TRBV12-5; j_call: TRBJ2-3; cdr3_nt: TGTGCTAGTGGTTGGGACAGCTCGGGAGATACGCAGTATTTT; cdr3_aa: CASGWDSSGDTQYF
clone_size: many; d_call: .; v_call: TRBV29-1; j_call: TRBJ2-5; cdr3_nt: TGCAGCGTTGTCGGGGGACCCTCGGAGGCCCAGTACTTC; cdr3_aa: CSVVGGPSEAQYF
clone_size: few; d_call: TRBD2; v_call: TRBV7-8; j_call: TRBJ2-1; cdr3_nt: TGTGCCAGCAGCTTAGGGTACCGTAGCGGGAGAAACAATGAGCAGTTCTTC; cdr3_aa: CASSLGYRSGRNNEQFF
clone_size: many; d_call: .; v_call: TRBV4-3; j_call: TRBJ2-7; cdr3_nt: TGCGCCAGCAGCCAGCGAGGGATGGTAGCTGACGAGCAGTACTTC; cdr3_aa: CASSQRGMVADEQYF
clone_size: many; d_call: .; v_call: TRBV5-1; j_call: TRBJ2-5; cdr3_nt: TGCGCCAGCAGCTTCCAGGGGGGGGACGAGACCCAGTACTTC; cdr3_aa: CASSFQGGDETQYF
clone_size: many; d_call: .; v_call: TRBV6-2/TRBV6-3; j_call: TRBJ2-1; cdr3_nt: TGTGCCAGCAGTTACGCCGGGGCCGAAATCGGTGAGCAGTTCTTC; cdr3_aa: CASSYAGAEIGEQFF
clone_size: many; d_call: TRBD1; v_call: TRBV28; j_call: TRBJ1-4; cdr3_nt: TGTGCCAGCAGAGATACAGGGGGCGCCACTAATGAAAAACTGTTTTTT; cdr3_aa: CASRDTGGATNEKLFF
clone_size: once; d_call: .; v_call: TRBV20-1; j_call: TRBJ1-2; cdr3_nt: TGCAGTGCGACGGAAAGAGATGGCTACACCTTC; cdr3_aa: CSATERDGYTF
clone_size: many; d_call: TRBD2; v_call: TRBV20-1; j_call: TRBJ2-7; cdr3_nt: TGCAGTGCTAGGTTTAGCGGGAGACACGAGCAGTACTTC; cdr3_aa: CSARFSGRHEQYF
clone_size: many; d_call: .; v_call: TRBV6-6; j_call: TRBJ1-1; cdr3_nt: TGTGCCAGCAGCTACCGACAGGCGAACACTGAAGCTTTCTTT; cdr3_aa: CASSYRQANTEAFF
clone_size: .; d_call: TRBD1; v_call: TRBV6-1; j_call: TRBJ2-3; cdr3_nt: TGTGCCAGCAGTGATCCTTCCGGGACAGATATGCAGTATTTT; cdr3_aa: CASSDPSGTDMQYF
clone_size: many; d_call: .; v_call: TRBV6-6; j_call: TRBJ1-6; cdr3_nt: TGTGCCAGCAGCGACCCGGGTGTAGGAGGCTATGGTTCACCCCTCCACTTT; cdr3_aa: CASSDPGVGGYGSPLHF
clone_size: many; d_call: TRBD2; v_call: TRBV5-1; j_call: TRBJ2-7; cdr3_nt: TGCGCCAGCAGCATCGGGACTAGCGGGCGCGAGCAGTACTTC; cdr3_aa: CASSIGTSGREQYF